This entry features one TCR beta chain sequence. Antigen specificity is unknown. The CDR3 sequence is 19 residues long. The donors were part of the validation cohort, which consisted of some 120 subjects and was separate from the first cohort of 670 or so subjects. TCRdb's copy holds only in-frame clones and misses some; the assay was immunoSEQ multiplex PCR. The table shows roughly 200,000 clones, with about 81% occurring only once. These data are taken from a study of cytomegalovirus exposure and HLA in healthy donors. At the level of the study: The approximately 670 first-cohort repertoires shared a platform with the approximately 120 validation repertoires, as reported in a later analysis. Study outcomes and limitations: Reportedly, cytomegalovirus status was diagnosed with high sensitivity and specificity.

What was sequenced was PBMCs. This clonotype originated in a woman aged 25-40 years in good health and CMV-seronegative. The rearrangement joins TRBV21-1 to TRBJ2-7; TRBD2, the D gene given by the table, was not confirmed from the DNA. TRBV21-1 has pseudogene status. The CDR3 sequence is CASSNPTETSGGPPREQYF. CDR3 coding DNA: TGTGCCAGCAGCAACCCGACCGAGACTAGCGGGGGCCCCCCTCGGGAGCAGTACTTC.